Listed below are T cell receptor beta chains from one sample, sequenced in a study of T cell responses to AZD1222 COVID-19 vaccine. Clones were read by immunoSEQ multiplex PCR, and TCRdb kept only the in-frame ones, dropping some. Altogether 90,000 to 150,000 clones are present, roughly 88% being singletons, with the ten largest covering over 3%. The specimen was peripheral blood, collected on day 0 of AZD1222 vaccination. These receptors came from an adult in good health. CDR3s include the opening cysteine and the closing phenylalanine or tryptophan. D genes are given only for firm matches. Clone size is not always given. Where it is, it says once, few, many or a class for expanded clones.

CASSFHRVTNEKLFF | TGCGCCAGCAGCTTCCACAGGGTAACTAATGAAAAACTGTTTTTT | TRBV4-1 | NA | NA | TRBJ1-4
CATSGPGGNGYTF | TGTGCCACCAGTGGGCCAGGGGGAAACGGCTACACCTTC | TRBV24-1 | once | TRBD1 | TRBJ1-2
CSAQVASYEQYF | TGCAGCGCCCAGGTAGCCTCCTACGAGCAGTACTTC | TRBV29-1 | NA | NA | TRBJ2-7
CASSSAGEYQPQHF | TGTGCCAGCAGCTCTGCAGGGGAGTATCAGCCCCAGCATTTT | TRBV5-4 | NA | NA | TRBJ1-5
CASSSRGLQETQYF | TGTGCCAGCAGCTCCAGGGGGCTCCAAGAGACCCAGTACTTC | TRBV7-9 | NA | TRBD1 | TRBJ2-5
CASSQGARQPQHF | TGTGCCAGCAGCCAGGGGGCGAGACAGCCCCAGCATTTT | TRBV27 | NA | TRBD1 | TRBJ1-5
CASSRSTEAFF | TGTGCCAGCAGCAGGAGTACTGAAGCTTTCTTT | TRBV5-6 | NA | NA | TRBJ1-1
CASSQEGQFSYNEQFF | TGCGCCAGCAGCCAAGAGGGACAGTTCTCCTACAATGAGCAGTTCTTC | TRBV4-3 | NA | TRBD1 | TRBJ2-1
CASSFSTDEQFF | TGTGCCAGCAGCTTTTCTACGGATGAGCAGTTCTTC | TRBV5-6 | NA | NA | TRBJ2-1
CASSLTVAGELFF | TGTGCCAGCAGCTTAACGGTCGCCGGGGAGCTGTTTTTT | TRBV7-3 | NA | NA | TRBJ2-2
CSALTTDTQYF | TGCAGCGCCCTAACCACAGATACGCAGTATTTT | TRBV29-1 | NA | NA | TRBJ2-3
CASSTGTRENEQFF | TGTGCCAGTAGTACTGGGACCCGCGAAAATGAGCAGTTCTTC | TRBV19 | NA | NA | TRBJ2-1
CASSTRTGISGNTIYF | TGTGCCAGCAGCACCCGGACAGGGATCTCTGGAAACACCATATATTTT | TRBV9 | NA | TRBD1 | TRBJ1-3
CASSLKTSGGTDTQYF | TGCGCCAGCAGCTTGAAGACTAGCGGGGGCACAGATACGCAGTATTTT | TRBV5-1 | NA | TRBD2 | TRBJ2-3
CASSPTGGPNEKLFF | TGTGCCAGCAGCCCAACGGGCGGGCCTAATGAAAAACTGTTTTTT | TRBV7-7 | NA | NA | TRBJ1-4
CASSYSTGQFIHF | TGTGCCAGCAGTTACTCGACGGGACAGTTCATTCACTTC | TRBV6-5 | NA | TRBD1 | TRBJ2-7